A single sample is the source of the 30 T cell receptor beta chains below, sequenced in a study of a mutant IDH1 vaccine in newly diagnosed glioma. This sample's time point: week 35, safety follow-up. A 20-mer mutant IDH1 peptide at 300 ug was injected subcutaneously with topical imiquimod. Libraries were prepared by immunoSEQ multiplex PCR; TCRdb keeps only in-frame clonotypes and omits some of them. The sample shows tens of thousands of clones, 84% of them seen only once. Their target antigens are unknown. Source: PBMCs, taken from a glioma patient whose treatment included an IDH1 peptide vaccine. Source of these receptors: a man younger than 40 with glioma.

V gene TRBV18 combines with J gene TRBJ2-7; the D gene is possibly TRBD2 (7 bases). CDR3 size: 16 residues. The germline gives CDR1 KGHSH, CDR2 LQKENI. The ends were cut back, 2 bases at V and 3 bases at J, with 17 bases in the middle. The CDR3 region is CASSPVGGGLVYEQYF. The CDR3 bases are TGTGCCAGCTCACCAGTCGGCGGGGGCCTAGTCTACGAGCAGTACTTC.

The chain links TRBV7-2 to TRBJ2-7; the D gene could be TRBD1 or TRBD2 (6 bases each). Trimming left V 8 bases short and J 5 bases short, with 19 bases between. CDR1 is SGHTA and CDR2 is FQGNSA in the germline V gene. This CDR3 has 14 residues. CDR3 nucleotides: TGTGCCAGCCTCCTGGCCGGGGGCTTCAACGAGCAGTACTTC. This sequence encodes CASLLAGGFNEQYF.

The chain employs TRBV5-8 and TRBJ1-1, with D maybe TRBD1 (5 bases). V lost 4 bases, J lost 1 base, and 20 bases lay in between. Germline V CDR1 and CDR2: SGHTS, YDEGEE. The CDR3 covers 17 residues. CDR3 amino acids: CASSPMEGGGRNTEAFF. The CDR3 bases are TGTGCCAGCAGCCCCATGGAGGGCGGGGGAAGGAACACTGAAGCTTTCTTT.

This chain joins TRBV19 and TRBJ1-1, with D possibly matching TRBD1 (6 bases). V lost 5 bases and J 6 bases, leaving 22 bases between the germline ends. The CDR3 loop spans 16 amino acids. Germline V gene lookup returns CDR1 LNHDA and CDR2 SQIVND (reference sequence). The CDR3 DNA reads as TGTGCCAGTAGTCCGGTGGCCACAGGGAGCCACGCTGAAGCTTTCTTT. Its translation: CASSPVATGSHAEAFF.

V and J are TRBV12-5 and TRBJ1-1, with 9 bases fitting TRBD1. CDR1 and CDR2 from the germline V gene are LGHNT and FRNRAP. The CDR3 loop spans 17 amino acids. V was pared by 6 bases and J by 5 bases, with 16 bases of the junction left unmatched. In DNA, the CDR3 is TGTGCTAGTGGCTCCCCGTCCAGTTACAGGGGGCTTACTGAAGCTTTCTTT. Protein product: CASGSPSSYRGLTEAFF.

This chain links TRBV27 with TRBJ2-7; TRBD2 matches 7 bases. Germline V gene lookup returns CDR1 MNHEY and CDR2 SMNVEV (reference sequence). The trim removed 6 bases at V and 2 bases at J, leaving 10 bases unmatched. This CDR3 region has 15 residues. CDR3 sequence reads: CASRPSGELTYEQYF. The CDR3, as DNA: TGTGCCAGCAGGCCCAGCGGGGAATTAACCTACGAGCAGTACTTC.

CDR3 in amino acids: CASSFTGDYEQYF. The CDR3 DNA is TGTGCCAGCAGTTTTACGGGAGACTACGAGCAGTACTTC. The genes are TRBV2 and TRBJ2-7, with D tentatively TRBD2 (6 bases). The germline CDR1 and CDR2 sequences are SNHLY and FYNNEI. The CDR3 has 13 amino acids. The V end lost 5 bases, the J end lost 3 bases, and 11 bases lay between the germline ends.

J is TRBJ1-6 and V is TRBV28, with a tentative D call TRBD1 (5 bases). The V gene's germline CDR1 is MDHEN and CDR2 SYDVKM. V was trimmed by 0 bases and J by 0 bases, leaving 18 bases between them. This CDR3 is built from 20 residues. Here the CDR3 DNA reads TGTGCCAGCAGTTTATGGGAGGGGTCACATGCGGCCTCCTATAATTCACCCCTCCACTTT. As protein: CASSLWEGSHAASYNSPLHF.

The rearrangement joins TRBV5-4 to TRBJ2-5, with D possibly being TRBD2 (5 bases). The J call may be wrong; the DNA end is better matched by TRBJ2-7. The CDR3 contains 15 residues. Germline V gene data show CDR1 as SGHNT and CDR2 as YYREEE (reference sequence). DNA of the CDR3: TGTGCCAGCAGCCCGGCGAGTGACTATCCCTACGAGCAGTACTTC. It encodes CASSPASDYPYEQYF.

This rearrangement joins TRBV15 to TRBJ1-5; D perhaps matches TRBD1 (5 bases). Germline loops: CDR1 LNHNV, CDR2 YYDKDF (reference sequence). Trimming took 0 bases from V and 5 from J, leaving 11 bases between them. The CDR3 spans 15 residues. The CDR3 coding sequence is TGTGCCACCAGCAGAGAGCCAGGGATTGATCAGCCCCAGCATTTT. This encodes CATSREPGIDQPQHF.

This clone was recorded a few times. The chain links TRBV27 to TRBJ1-1, with a tentative D call TRBD1 (5 bases). Trimming took off 5 bases at V and 0 bases at J, with 7 bases between the two ends. The germline gives CDR1 MNHEY, CDR2 SMNVEV (reference sequence). The CDR3 extends over 13 amino acids. CDR3 DNA: TGTGCCAGCAGTCCGGGGCTGAACACTGAAGCTTTCTTT. This gives the protein CASSPGLNTEAFF.

V is TRBV6-1 and J is TRBJ1-4; D possibly corresponds to TRBD1 (5 bases). The germline V gene has CDR1 MNHNS and CDR2 SASEGT. CDR3 size: 15 residues. The V end was cut by 2 bases, the J end by 6 bases, with 13 bases between. CDR3 DNA sequence: TGTGCCAGCAGTGAAATAGGCAGGGAGGATGAAAAACTGTTTTTT. It yields the protein CASSEIGREDEKLFF.

The sample holds one count of this clone. This chain links TRBV6-5 with TRBJ2-5; D possibly uses TRBD1 or TRBD2 (5 bases each). Trimming stripped 4 bases from V and 5 bases from J, with 14 bases between. This CDR3 region has 14 residues. Germline V gives CDR1 MNHEY, CDR2 SVGAGI. CDR3 sequence reads: CASSLAPGRETQYF. CDR3 nucleotide sequence: TGTGCCAGCAGTTTGGCTCCGGGGCGGGAGACCCAGTACTTC.

Of note for this clone: The germline gene is not matched at one end of the junction; a read error may be the cause. V and J are TRBV6-4 and TRBJ1-2, with D possibly TRBD1 on 6 matching bases. The germline gives CDR1 MRHNA, CDR2 SNTAGT. This CDR3 has 13 residues. The CDR3 sequence: CASIDWTVYDYTF. The CDR3 nucleotides read TGTGCCAGCATAGACTGGACAGTCTATGACTACACCTTC.

V usage is TRBV30 and J usage is TRBJ1-6; D is possibly TRBD1 (6 bases). V was clipped by 2 bases and J by 7 bases, with 18 bases between them. The germline CDR1 and CDR2 sequences are GTSNPN and SVGIG (reference sequence). CDR3 length: 16 amino acids. CDR3 DNA sequence: TGTGCCTGGAGTACCTACTTGGGGACACCAAATTCACCCCTCCACTTT. Amino acids: CAWSTYLGTPNSPLHF.

This sequence joins TRBV4-1 and TRBJ2-5; 9 positions match TRBD2. Germline V gives CDR1 MGHRA, CDR2 YSYEKL. V dropped 0 bases and J dropped 1; count of bases not matched to a gene: 6. This CDR3 is built from 17 residues. The CDR3 DNA sequence: TGCGCCAGCAGCCAAGATTTTCTAGCGGGGTCCCAAGAGACCCAGTACTTC. Amino acids: CASSQDFLAGSQETQYF.

This clone occurred a few times. V gene TRBV2 combines with J gene TRBJ2-2, with no clear D. The length of the CDR3 is 13 residues. Trimming left V 5 bases short and J 2 bases short, with 6 bases between. Germline values: CDR1 SNHLY, CDR2 FYNNEI. CDR3 region: CASSRINTGELFF. As DNA, the CDR3 is TGTGCCAGCAGTCGAATCAACACCGGGGAGCTGTTTTTT.

The sample holds one count of this clone. The rearrangement joins TRBV6-5 to TRBJ2-1; 9 nucleotides align to TRBD2. This CDR3 spans 14 amino acids. Germline V gene sequence: CDR1 MNHEY, CDR2 SVGAGI. V lost 6 bases to trimming and J lost 6 bases; unmatched junction nucleotides: 6. The CDR3 nucleotides are TGTGCCAGCAGGCTAGCGGGGTTATTCAATGAGCAGTTCTTC. Amino acids: CASRLAGLFNEQFF.

J is TRBJ1-6 and V is TRBV27; 7 bases map to TRBD1. Germline trimming cut 6 bases from V and 10 bases from J; bases unmatched to any gene: 12. Germline CDR1 reads MNHEY; CDR2 reads SMNVEV (reference sequence). This CDR3 spans 15 amino acids. The CDR3 sequence: CASRVQGQSGSPLHF. DNA of the CDR3: TGTGCCAGCAGAGTACAGGGACAGAGTGGATCACCCCTCCACTTT.

This clone was picked up a small number of times. The chain joins TRBV4-1 to TRBJ1-5; the D is unclear. CDR1 is MGHRA and CDR2 is YSYEKL in the germline V gene. CDR3 length: 12 residues. V was trimmed by 3 bases and J by 9 bases, leaving 9 bases between them. CDR3 nucleotides: TGCGCCAGCAGCCATGGGATGGGGCCCCAGCATTTT. Its protein product is CASSHGMGPQHF.

Written as DNA, the CDR3 is TGTGCCAGCAGTGATGCAACTAATGAAAAACTGTTTTTT. Translated, it gives CASSDATNEKLFF. This chain connects TRBV2 to TRBJ1-4; D is ambiguous. Trimming took 3 bases from V and 0 from J, leaving 2 bases between them. Germline-derived CDR1 and CDR2 are SNHLY and FYNNEI. This CDR3 spans 13 amino acids.

The CDR3 region is CASRETGRETQYF. CDR3 bases: TGTGCCAGCAGGGAGACAGGGCGAGAGACCCAGTACTTC. The genes are TRBV6-1 and TRBJ2-5, with TRBD1 matching over 7 bases. J gave up 4 bases and V 6 bases, and 5 bases lay outside the gene matches. The CDR3 has 13 residues. CDR1 is MNHNS and CDR2 is SASEGT in the germline V gene.

V usage is TRBV4-1 and J usage is TRBJ1-1; no reliable D call. CDR3 length: 14 residues. The germline V gene has CDR1 MGHRA and CDR2 YSYEKL. V shed 4 bases and J shed 1 base, with 10 bases lying between them. The DNA for the CDR3 is TGCGCCAGCAGCCGCAGTTCCCAGAACACTGAAGCTTTCTTT. Translation gives CASSRSSQNTEAFF.

This clone appeared a single time. The chain carries TRBV5-1 and TRBJ2-2; possible D gene TRBD1, 5 bases. The CDR3 runs to 13 residues. CDR1 and CDR2 from the germline V gene are SGHRS and YFSETQ. V was pared by 4 bases and J by 1 base, with 5 bases between. Here the CDR3 reads CASSGQNTGELFF. The CDR3 bases are TGCGCCAGCAGCGGACAGAACACCGGGGAGCTGTTTTTT.

CDR3 loop: CASSESWGLGEKLFF. CDR3 sequence (DNA): TGTGCCAGCAGTGAATCTTGGGGGTTAGGTGAAAAACTGTTTTTT. V is TRBV2 and J is TRBJ1-4; D possibly corresponds to TRBD1 (5 bases). This CDR3 region has 15 residues. V gave up 2 bases and J gave up 7 bases, with 14 bases separating them. The germline gives CDR1 SNHLY, CDR2 FYNNEI.

The chain has TRBV9 and TRBJ2-1; 7 bases agree with TRBD2. CDR1 is SGDLS and CDR2 is YYNGEE in the germline V gene. This CDR3 is 18 amino acids long. V trimming: 4 bases; J trimming: 4 bases; junction bases outside the gene matches: 17. CDR3 sequence (DNA): TGTGCCAGCAGCCCATCTCCCGCGGGGGTCACCCGATACAATGAGCAGTTCTTC. Its protein is CASSPSPAGVTRYNEQFF.

V usage is TRBV11-2 and J usage is TRBJ2-1; no reliable D call. The CDR3 contains 11 residues. Trimming left V 3 bases short and J 10 bases short, with 7 bases between. Germline lookup yields CDR1 SGHAT and CDR2 FQNNGV. CDR3 nucleotide sequence: TGTGCCAGCAGCTTTCGACGGGAGCAGTTCTTC. Its translation: CASSFRREQFF.

The chain uses TRBV21-1 and TRBJ2-2. TRBV21-1 is described as a pseudogene. This CDR3 has 21 amino acids. CDR3 loop: CASSKAGGGSFRGWSTGELFF. CDR3 DNA sequence: TGTGCCAGCAGCAAAGCGGGAGGGGGCTCATTCAGGGGCTGGAGCACCGGGGAGCTGTTTTTT.

V and J are TRBV29-1 and TRBJ2-7; D perhaps matches TRBD1 (5 bases). CDR3 length equals 15 residues. V was cut by 6 bases and J by 2 bases, with 20 bases left in between. CDR1 and CDR2 (germline): SQVTM, ANQGSEA. The CDR3 region has the DNA TGCAGCGTGACAGCACAAGACACTCGTCCCTACGAGCAGTACTTC. Residues: CSVTAQDTRPYEQYF.

This clone turned up a few times. The rearrangement joins TRBV18 to TRBJ1-1; D not resolved. V dropped 3 bases and J dropped 0 bases, with 14 bases sitting between them. This CDR3 contains 16 residues. Germline V lookup: CDR1 KGHSH, CDR2 LQKENI. The DNA of the CDR3 is TGTGCCAGCTCACCCCCTTCGGGGTCGCTGAACACTGAAGCTTTCTTT. This encodes CASSPPSGSLNTEAFF.